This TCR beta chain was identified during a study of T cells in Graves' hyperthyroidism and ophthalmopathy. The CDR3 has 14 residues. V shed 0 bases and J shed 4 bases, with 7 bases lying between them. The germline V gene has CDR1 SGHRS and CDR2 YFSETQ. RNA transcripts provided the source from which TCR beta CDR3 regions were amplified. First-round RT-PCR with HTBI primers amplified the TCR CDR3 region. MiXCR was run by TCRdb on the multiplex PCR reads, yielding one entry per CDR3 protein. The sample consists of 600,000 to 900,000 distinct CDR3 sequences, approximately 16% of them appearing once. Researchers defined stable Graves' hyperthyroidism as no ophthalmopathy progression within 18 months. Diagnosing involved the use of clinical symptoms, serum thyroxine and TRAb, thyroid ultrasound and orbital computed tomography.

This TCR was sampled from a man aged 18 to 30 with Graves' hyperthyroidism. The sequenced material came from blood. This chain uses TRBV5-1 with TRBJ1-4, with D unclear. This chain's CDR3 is CASSLGSRNEKLFF. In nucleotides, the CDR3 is TGCGCCAGCAGCTTGGGTAGCCGTAATGAAAAACTGTTTTTT.